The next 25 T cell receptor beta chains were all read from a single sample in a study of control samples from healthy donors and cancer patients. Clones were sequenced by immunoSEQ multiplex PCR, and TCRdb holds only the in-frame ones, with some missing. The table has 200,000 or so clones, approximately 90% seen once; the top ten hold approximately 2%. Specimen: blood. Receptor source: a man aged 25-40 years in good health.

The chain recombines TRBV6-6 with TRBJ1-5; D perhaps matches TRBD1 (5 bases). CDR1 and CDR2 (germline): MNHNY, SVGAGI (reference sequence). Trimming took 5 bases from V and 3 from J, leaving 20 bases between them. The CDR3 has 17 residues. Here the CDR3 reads CASSPILSTGDNQPQHF. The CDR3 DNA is TGTGCCAGCAGTCCCATCCTGTCTACAGGAGACAATCAGCCCCAGCATTTT.

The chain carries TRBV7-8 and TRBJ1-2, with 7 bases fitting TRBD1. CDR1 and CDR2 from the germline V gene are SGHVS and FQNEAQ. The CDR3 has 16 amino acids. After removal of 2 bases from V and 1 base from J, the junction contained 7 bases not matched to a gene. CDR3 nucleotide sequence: TGTGCCAGCAGCTTAACTTGGGACAGCTATAACTATGGCTACACCTTC. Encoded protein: CASSLTWDSYNYGYTF.

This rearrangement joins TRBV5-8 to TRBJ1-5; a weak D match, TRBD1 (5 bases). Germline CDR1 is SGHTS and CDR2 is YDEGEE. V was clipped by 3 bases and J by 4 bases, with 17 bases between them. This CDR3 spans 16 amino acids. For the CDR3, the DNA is TGTGCCAGCAGCTGGGGACTTACTGAAGCTAATCAGCCCCAGCATTTT. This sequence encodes CASSWGLTEANQPQHF.

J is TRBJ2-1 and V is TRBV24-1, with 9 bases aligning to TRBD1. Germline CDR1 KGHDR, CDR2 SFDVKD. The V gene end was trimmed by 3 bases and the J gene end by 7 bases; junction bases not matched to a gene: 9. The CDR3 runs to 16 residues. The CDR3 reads CATSDTGTGSRNEQFF. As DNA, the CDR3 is TGTGCCACCAGTGATACCGGGACAGGGTCGAGGAATGAGCAGTTCTTC.

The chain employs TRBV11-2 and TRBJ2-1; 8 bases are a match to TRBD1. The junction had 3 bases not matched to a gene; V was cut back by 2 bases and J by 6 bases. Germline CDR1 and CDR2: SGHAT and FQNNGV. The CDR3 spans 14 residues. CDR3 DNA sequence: TGTGCCAGCAGCTTAATAGGGACAGGCAATGAGCAGTTCTTC. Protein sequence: CASSLIGTGNEQFF. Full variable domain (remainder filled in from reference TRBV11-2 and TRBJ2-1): EAGVAQSPRYKIIEKRQSVAFWCNPISGHATLYWYQQILGQGPKLLIQFQNNGVVDDSQLPKDRFSAERLKGVDSTLKIQPAKLEDSAVYLCASSLIGTGNEQFFGPGTRLTVL.

The CDR3 loop reads CASRLETGRTGELFF. CDR3 nucleotide sequence: TGTGCAAGTCGCTTAGAGACAGGGAGGACCGGGGAGCTGTTTTTT. The rearrangement uses TRBV12-2 and TRBJ2-2; whether TRBD1, the table's D call, matches the DNA was not checked. TRBV12-2 corresponds to a pseudogene. The CDR3 totals 15 residues.

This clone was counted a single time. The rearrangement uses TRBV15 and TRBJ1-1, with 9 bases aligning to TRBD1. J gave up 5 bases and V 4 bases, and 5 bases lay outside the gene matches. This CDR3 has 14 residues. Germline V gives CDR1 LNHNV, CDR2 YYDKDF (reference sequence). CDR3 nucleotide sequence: TGTGCCACCAGCACATGGACAGGGGATACTGAAGCTTTCTTT. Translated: CATSTWTGDTEAFF.

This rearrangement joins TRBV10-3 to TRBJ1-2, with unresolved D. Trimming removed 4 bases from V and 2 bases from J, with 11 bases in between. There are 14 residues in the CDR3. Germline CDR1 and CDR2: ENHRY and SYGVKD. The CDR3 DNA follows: TGTGCCATCAGTGCGAGTGAAAAAAACTATGGCTACACCTTC. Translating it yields CAISASEKNYGYTF.

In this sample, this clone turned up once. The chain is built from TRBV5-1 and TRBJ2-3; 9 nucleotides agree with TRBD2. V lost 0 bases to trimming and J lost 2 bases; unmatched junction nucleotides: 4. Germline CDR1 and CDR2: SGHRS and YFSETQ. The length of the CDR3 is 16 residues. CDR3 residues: CASSLGLAVDTDTQYF. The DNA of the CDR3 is TGCGCCAGCAGCTTGGGACTAGCGGTGGACACAGATACGCAGTATTTT.

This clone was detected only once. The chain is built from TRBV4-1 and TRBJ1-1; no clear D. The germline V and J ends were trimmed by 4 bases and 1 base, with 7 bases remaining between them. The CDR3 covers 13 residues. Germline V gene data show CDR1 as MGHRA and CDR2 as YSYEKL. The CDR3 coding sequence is TGCGCCAGCAGCCTTCGGGGGAACACTGAAGCTTTCTTT. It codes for CASSLRGNTEAFF.

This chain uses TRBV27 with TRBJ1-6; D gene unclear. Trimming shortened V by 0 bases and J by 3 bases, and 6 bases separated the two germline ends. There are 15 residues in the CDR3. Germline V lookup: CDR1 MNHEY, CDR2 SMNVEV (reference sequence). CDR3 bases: TGTGCCAGCAGTTTATCGAGGGACTATAATTCACCCCTCCACTTT. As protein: CASSLSRDYNSPLHF.

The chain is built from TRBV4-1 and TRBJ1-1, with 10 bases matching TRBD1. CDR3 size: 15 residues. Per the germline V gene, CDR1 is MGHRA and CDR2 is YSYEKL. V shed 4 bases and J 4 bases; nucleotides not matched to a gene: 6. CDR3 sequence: CASSRGQGVVTEAFF. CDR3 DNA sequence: TGCGCCAGCAGCCGCGGACAGGGGGTGGTCACTGAAGCTTTCTTT.

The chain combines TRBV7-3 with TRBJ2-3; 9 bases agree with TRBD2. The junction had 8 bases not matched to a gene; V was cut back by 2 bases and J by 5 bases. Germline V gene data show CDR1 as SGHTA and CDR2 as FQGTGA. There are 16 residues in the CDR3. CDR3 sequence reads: CASSLEVAGDGDTQYF. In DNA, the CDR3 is TGTGCCAGCAGCTTAGAGGTAGCGGGGGATGGAGATACGCAGTATTTT.

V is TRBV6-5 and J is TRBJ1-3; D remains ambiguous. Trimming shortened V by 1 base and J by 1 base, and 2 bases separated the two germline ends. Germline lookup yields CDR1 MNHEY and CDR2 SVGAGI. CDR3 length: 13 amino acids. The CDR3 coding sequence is TGTGCCAGCAGTTACTTGTCTGGAAACACCATATATTTT. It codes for CASSYLSGNTIYF.

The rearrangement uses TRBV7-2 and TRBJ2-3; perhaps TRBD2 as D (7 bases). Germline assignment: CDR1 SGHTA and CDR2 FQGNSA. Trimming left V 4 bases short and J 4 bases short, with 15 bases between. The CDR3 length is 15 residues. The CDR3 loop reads CASSYVGGGADTQYF. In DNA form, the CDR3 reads TGTGCCAGCAGCTACGTAGGGGGGGGCGCAGATACGCAGTATTTT.

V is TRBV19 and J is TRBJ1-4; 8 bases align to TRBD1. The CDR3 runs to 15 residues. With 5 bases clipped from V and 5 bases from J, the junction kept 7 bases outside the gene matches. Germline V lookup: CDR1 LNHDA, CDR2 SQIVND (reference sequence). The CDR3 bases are TGTGCCAGTAGTCTTCTGGGACAGGACAATGAAAAACTGTTTTTT. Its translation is CASSLLGQDNEKLFF.

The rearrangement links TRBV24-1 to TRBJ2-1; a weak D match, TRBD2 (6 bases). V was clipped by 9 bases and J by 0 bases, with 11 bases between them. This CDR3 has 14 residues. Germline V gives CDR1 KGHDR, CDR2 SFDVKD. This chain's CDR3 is CATHLAFSYNEQFF. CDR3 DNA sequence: TGTGCCACCCATCTAGCGTTCTCCTACAATGAGCAGTTCTTC.

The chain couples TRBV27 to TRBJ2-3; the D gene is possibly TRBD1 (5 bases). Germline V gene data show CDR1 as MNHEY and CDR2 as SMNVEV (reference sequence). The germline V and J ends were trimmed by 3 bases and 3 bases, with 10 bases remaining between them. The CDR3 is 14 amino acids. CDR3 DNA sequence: TGTGCCAGCAGTTTTAACAGGATTACAGATACGCAGTATTTT. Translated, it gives CASSFNRITDTQYF.

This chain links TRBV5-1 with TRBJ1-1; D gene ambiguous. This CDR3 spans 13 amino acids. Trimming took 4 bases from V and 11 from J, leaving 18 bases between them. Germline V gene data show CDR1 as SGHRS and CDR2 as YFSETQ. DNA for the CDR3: TGCGCCAGCAGCCCCGGTGAACTGGGTAGGGCTTTCTTT. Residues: CASSPGELGRAFF.

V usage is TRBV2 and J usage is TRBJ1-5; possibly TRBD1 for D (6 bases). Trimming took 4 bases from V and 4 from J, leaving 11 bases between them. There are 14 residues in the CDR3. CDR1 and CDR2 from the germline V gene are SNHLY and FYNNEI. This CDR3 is CASSGGTFNQPQHF. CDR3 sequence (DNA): TGTGCCAGCAGTGGCGGGACATTTAATCAGCCCCAGCATTTT.

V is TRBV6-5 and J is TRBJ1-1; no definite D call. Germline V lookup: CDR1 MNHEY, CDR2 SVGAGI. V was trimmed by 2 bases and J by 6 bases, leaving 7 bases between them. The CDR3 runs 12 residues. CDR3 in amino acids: CASSYRGAEAFF. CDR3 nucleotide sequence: TGTGCCAGCAGTTACCGAGGAGCTGAAGCTTTCTTT.

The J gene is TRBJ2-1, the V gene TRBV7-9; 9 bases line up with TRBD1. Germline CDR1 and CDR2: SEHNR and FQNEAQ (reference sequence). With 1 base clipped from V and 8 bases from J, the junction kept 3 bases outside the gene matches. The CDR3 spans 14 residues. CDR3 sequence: CASSLGQGVDEQFF. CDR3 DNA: TGTGCCAGCAGCTTAGGACAGGGGGTCGATGAGCAGTTCTTC.

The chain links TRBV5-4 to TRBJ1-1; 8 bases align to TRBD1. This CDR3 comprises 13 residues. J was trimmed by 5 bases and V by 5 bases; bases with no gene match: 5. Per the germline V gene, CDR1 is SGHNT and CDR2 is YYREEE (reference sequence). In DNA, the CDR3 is TGTGCCAGCAGTCCAGACAGGGGAACTGAAGCTTTCTTT. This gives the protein CASSPDRGTEAFF.

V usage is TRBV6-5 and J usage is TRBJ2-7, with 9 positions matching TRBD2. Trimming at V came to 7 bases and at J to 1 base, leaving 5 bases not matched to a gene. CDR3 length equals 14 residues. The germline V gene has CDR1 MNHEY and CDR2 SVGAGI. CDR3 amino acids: CASNSGGDSYEQYF. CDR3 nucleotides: TGTGCCAGCAATAGCGGGGGCGATTCCTACGAGCAGTACTTC.

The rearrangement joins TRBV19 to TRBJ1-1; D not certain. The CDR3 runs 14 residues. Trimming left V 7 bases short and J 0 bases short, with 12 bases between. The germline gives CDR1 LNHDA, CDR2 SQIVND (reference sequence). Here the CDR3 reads CASTGRGMNTEAFF. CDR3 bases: TGTGCCAGTACAGGACGCGGTATGAACACTGAAGCTTTCTTT. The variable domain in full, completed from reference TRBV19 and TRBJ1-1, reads DGGITQSPKYLFRKEGQNVTLSCEQNLNHDAMYWYRQDPGQGLRLIYYSQIVNDFQKGDIAEGYSVSREKKESFPLTVTSAQKNPTAFYLCASTGRGMNTEAFFGQGTRLTVV.